The 16 T cell receptor beta chains reported below all come from one sample, sequenced in a study of T-cell memory formation after mild COVID-19. Using its own MiXCR run on the 5' RACE reads, TCRdb lists one record per CDR3 protein. The profile covers some 150,000 distinct CDR3 sequences, with around 27% appearing a single time and approximately 25% taken by the ten largest. The sequenced material came from PBMCs or a T cell subset sorted from them (not recorded which). The origin of the receptors is an adult woman who had mild COVID-19 (a few samples of this study predate the infection). Cell type and time point are not known.

This clonotype has just one count. The CDR3 is CASSYGTGSSYEQYF. In DNA, the CDR3 is TGTGCCAGCAGCTACGGGACAGGGAGCTCCTACGAGCAGTACTTC. This chain connects TRBV6-2 or TRBV6-3 to TRBJ2-7; 9 bases line up with TRBD1. This CDR3 is 15 amino acids long. The V gene end was trimmed by 6 bases and the J gene end by 0 bases; junction bases not matched to a gene: 6. Germline CDR1 and CDR2: MNHEY and SVGEGT.

The chain uses TRBV24-1 and TRBJ1-2, with TRBD1 matching 8 bases. With V trimmed by 7 bases and J by 1 base, 4 bases remained unmatched. Per germline, CDR1 KGHDR and CDR2 SFDVKD. The CDR3 extends over 14 amino acids. The CDR3 nucleotides are TGTGCCACCAGGGGGACAGGACTTAACTATGGCTACACCTTC. This codes for CATRGTGLNYGYTF.

The gene calls are TRBV10-3 and TRBJ2-5; D possibly corresponds to TRBD2 (5 bases). The V end lost 3 bases, the J end lost 4 bases, and 6 bases lay between the germline ends. Germline V gene lookup returns CDR1 ENHRY and CDR2 SYGVKD. The CDR3 spans 12 residues. CDR3 in DNA: TGTGCCATCAGTGACGCGGGAGAGACCCAGTACTTC. Protein product: CAISDAGETQYF.

This clonotype has a handful of counts. A read error may produce the germline difference seen at one junction end. The J gene is TRBJ2-3, the V gene TRBV3-1; weak D call: TRBD2 (5 bases). The CDR3 spans 13 residues. CDR1 and CDR2 from the germline V gene are LGHDT and YNNKEL (reference sequence). CDR3 coding DNA: TGTGCCAGCAGCCCGCGCCCCCGGGATACGCAGTCTTTT. It encodes CASSPRPRDTQSF.

The V call is TRBV19, the J call TRBJ2-7, with 8 bases that match TRBD2. The CDR3 consists of 15 residues. Germline V gene sequence: CDR1 LNHDA, CDR2 SQIVND (reference sequence). J gave up 0 bases and V 5 bases, and 6 bases lay outside the gene matches. This CDR3 reads CASSAGGSLSYEQYF. For the CDR3, the DNA is TGTGCCAGTAGTGCGGGGGGCTCCCTCTCCTACGAGCAGTACTTC.

This clonotype showed up just a few times. V is TRBV25-1 and J is TRBJ2-3; 7 bases match TRBD2. CDR1 is MGHDK, CDR2 SYGVNS, per germline. The J segment lost 2 bases and the V segment lost 0 bases, leaving 2 bases of the junction unmatched. This CDR3 region has 15 residues. The CDR3 sequence is CASSEYGGDTDTQYF. The CDR3 DNA sequence: TGTGCCAGCAGTGAATATGGGGGGGACACAGATACGCAGTATTTT.

This clonotype was seen more than once but under ten times. This chain links TRBV6-5 with TRBJ2-7, with TRBD2 identical over 8 bases. V was clipped by 4 bases and J by 7 bases; unmatched bases: 6. The CDR3 has 13 amino acids. The V gene's germline CDR1 is MNHEY and CDR2 SVGAGI. For the CDR3, the DNA is TGTGCCAGCAGTTCGCTAGCGGGCGTGGAGCAGTACTTC. It translates to CASSSLAGVEQYF.

The chain joins TRBV6-2 or TRBV6-3 to TRBJ2-3; D is ambiguous. The V gene lost 6 bases and the J gene lost 5 bases, with 24 bases spanning the gap. The CDR3 sequence is 17 residues long. Germline V lookup: CDR1 MNHEY, CDR2 SVGEGT. CDR3 bases: TGTGCCAGCAGCCACCCGGTCCTCCGCGATGGGCTAGATACGCAGTATTTT. Translating gives CASSHPVLRDGLDTQYF.

This clonotype was seen only a few times. The V and J genes are TRBV11-2 and TRBJ1-1; weak D call: TRBD1 (5 bases). Trimming took 5 bases from V and 3 from J, leaving 16 bases between them. CDR3 length: 15 residues. Germline values: CDR1 SGHAT, CDR2 FQNNGV. The CDR3 DNA sequence: TGTGCCAGCAGCGTTTACTCAGGGACCGACACTGAAGCTTTCTTT. Residues: CASSVYSGTDTEAFF.

The chain has TRBV6-6 and TRBJ1-4; 8 nucleotides line up with TRBD1. Per germline, CDR1 MNHNY and CDR2 SVGAGI (reference sequence). Trimming took 4 bases from V and 8 from J; bases not matched to a gene: 9. The CDR3 spans 15 residues. The CDR3 region has the DNA TGTGCCAGCAGTTTCTACGGGACAGGAGAAGAAAAACTGTTTTTT. Protein product: CASSFYGTGEEKLFF.

This clonotype was seen only a few times. The chain has TRBV27 and TRBJ1-2; D call uncertain. V lost 8 bases and J 4 bases, leaving 17 bases between the germline ends. CDR1 and CDR2 (germline): MNHEY, SMNVEV (reference sequence). The CDR3 totals 14 residues. The CDR3 region has the DNA TGTGCCAGCTCTTTTCTCGGAGAGACCTATGGCTACACCTTC. It is translated as CASSFLGETYGYTF.

This clonotype was detected a few times. J is TRBJ1-1 and V is TRBV13; 7 bases align to TRBD1. The V segment lost 5 bases and the J segment 4 bases; nucleotides outside the gene matches: 4. This CDR3 is 13 amino acids long. Per germline, CDR1 PRHDT and CDR2 FYEKMQ (reference sequence). The CDR3: CASSMTGPTEAFF. The CDR3 region has the DNA TGTGCCAGCAGCATGACAGGGCCCACTGAAGCTTTCTTT.

The sample holds a few counts of this clonotype. This chain links TRBV5-1 with TRBJ2-1; D unclear. Germline V CDR1 and CDR2: SGHRS, YFSETQ. The CDR3 length is 13 residues. V lost 5 bases and J lost 8, with 14 bases in between. CDR3 nucleotide sequence: TGCGCCAGCAGATTCGGATTCATCGATGAGCAGTTCTTC. Amino acids: CASRFGFIDEQFF.

The chain combines TRBV5-1 with TRBJ2-2; TRBD2 is a possible D gene (7 bases). This CDR3 region has 24 residues. Germline values: CDR1 SGHRS, CDR2 YFSETQ. Trimming stripped 0 bases from V and 1 base from J, with 34 bases between. The CDR3 protein is CASSLEGGPDEPDLRYWNTGELFF. For the CDR3, the DNA is TGCGCCAGCAGCTTGGAGGGGGGGCCGGATGAGCCCGATTTGCGATATTGGAACACCGGGGAGCTGTTTTTT.

The chain joins TRBV7-9 to TRBJ2-3; 7 nucleotides agree with TRBD1. Germline values: CDR1 SEHNR, CDR2 FQNEAQ (reference sequence). The CDR3 consists of 16 residues. V dropped 5 bases and J dropped 11; count of bases not matched to a gene: 19. CDR3 in amino acids: CASSPRLGRVPGGQYF. CDR3 nucleotides: TGTGCCAGCAGCCCAAGGCTCGGTCGGGTCCCAGGGGGGCAGTATTTT. The full variable domain, its missing parts supplied by reference TRBV7-9 and TRBJ2-3, is DTGVSQNPRHKITKRGQNVTFRCDPISEHNRLYWYRQTLGQGPEFLTYFQNEAQLEKSRLLSDRFSAERPKGSFSTLEIQRTEQGDSAMYLCASSPRLGRVPGGQYFGPGTRLTVL.

This clonotype has a handful of counts. The chain couples TRBV6-2 or TRBV6-3 to TRBJ2-7, with D unclear. The V end lost 0 bases, the J end lost 3 bases, and 12 bases lay between the germline ends. The CDR3 loop spans 15 amino acids. CDR1 is MNHEY and CDR2 is SVGEGT in the germline V gene. CDR3 DNA sequence: TGTGCCAGCAGTTACTCTGGCCAGATTTACTACGAGCAGTACTTC. Protein product: CASSYSGQIYYEQYF.